What follows describes a single TCR beta chain. Its specificity is unknown. An end of the junction differs from the germline gene, which may be a read error. The data derive from a study of vaccination and CD4 T cells after COVID-19. The CDR3 is 12 residues long. Germline assignment: CDR1 MDHEN and CDR2 SYDVKM. Cultured CD4+ T cell DNA was sequenced using the Oncomine TCR Beta short-read assay. TCRdb reanalysed the PCR reads using MiXCR and keeps one entry per CDR3 protein. The table has 20,000 or so distinct CDR3 sequences, 23% seen once. The sample's treatment: approximately 9-day PBMC culture with coronavirus spike peptide pools or control peptides (ViraFEST assay).

This TCR was recovered from a human donor with COVID-19. Sequencing was carried out using cultured CD4+ T cells from blood. This chain uses TRBV28 with TRBJ2-5; 7 nucleotides align to TRBD2. The CDR3 region has the DNA TGTGCCAGCAGCTGGGGGGGGGAGACCCAGTGCTTC. Amino acid sequence: CASSWGGETQCF.